The 16 T cell receptor beta chains below come from one sample, sequenced in a study of cytomegalovirus exposure and HLA in healthy donors. 60 Vbeta and 13 Jbeta primers were used in PCR. Method: immunoSEQ multiplex PCR; TCRdb's copy keeps in-frame clones and lacks some. The sample holds approximately 200,000 clones, roughly 85% seen once. Sequencing was done on a sample of PBMCs. These receptors all come from a woman in her 50s in good health and CMV-seronegative.

The sample holds a few counts of this clone. This sequence joins TRBV28 and TRBJ2-3; 7 bases align to TRBD1. Germline V gene data show CDR1 as MDHEN and CDR2 as SYDVKM. CDR3 length: 18 amino acids. The junction had 14 bases not matched to a gene; V was cut back by 5 bases and J by 0 bases. The CDR3 DNA reads TGTGCCAGCAGTCTCCTTAGACAGGGTGAGAGGAGCACAGATACGCAGTATTTT. Translated, it gives CASSLLRQGERSTDTQYF.

The chain combines TRBV6-5 with TRBJ1-2; the match to TRBD1 covers 11 bases. V was pared by 7 bases and J by 4 bases, with 5 bases of the junction left unmatched. CDR3 length equals 14 residues. Looked up from germline, CDR1 is MNHEY and CDR2 is SVGAGI. CDR3 residues: CASTRTGGAYGYTF. For the CDR3, the DNA is TGTGCCAGCACCAGGACAGGGGGCGCCTATGGCTACACCTTC.

The V gene is TRBV27, the J gene TRBJ2-1; D is undetermined. The germline gives CDR1 MNHEY, CDR2 SMNVEV (reference sequence). This CDR3 is 13 amino acids long. Trimming took off 5 bases at V and 6 bases at J, with 11 bases between the two ends. CDR3: CASSPLEVNEQFF. In DNA form, the CDR3 reads TGTGCCAGCAGTCCCCTAGAGGTCAATGAGCAGTTCTTC.

With regard to this clone: One end of the junction varies from germline; a read error may be responsible. The V call is TRBV4-1, the J call TRBJ1-2; tentatively, D is TRBD1 (5 bases). This CDR3 contains 16 residues. Germline assignment: CDR1 MGHRA and CDR2 YSYEKL. CDR3 in amino acids: CASSQGVKGLWVGYTF. CDR3 sequence (DNA): TGCGCCAGCAGTCAAGGGGTAAAGGGACTCTGGGTCGGCTACACCTTC.

The chain has TRBV5-1 and TRBJ2-4, with a tentative D call TRBD1 (5 bases). The germline V gene encodes CDR1 SGHRS and CDR2 YFSETQ. The CDR3 sequence is 16 residues long. V was shortened by 0 bases and J by 5 bases, with 15 bases between the two germline ends. This CDR3 reads CASSLEAGYGENIQYF. The CDR3, as DNA: TGCGCCAGCAGCTTGGAAGCAGGGTATGGGGAAAACATTCAGTACTTC.

The gene calls are TRBV7-8 and TRBJ2-3, with 12 bases that match TRBD1. Germline V lookup: CDR1 SGHVS, CDR2 FQNEAQ. V was pared by 6 bases and J by 4 bases, with 8 bases of the junction left unmatched. The CDR3 is made up of 16 amino acids. CDR3 in amino acids: CASREGQGAFADTQYF. CDR3 DNA sequence: TGTGCCAGCAGAGAGGGACAGGGGGCGTTCGCAGATACGCAGTATTTT.

The chain joins TRBV18 to TRBJ1-5, with 7 bases that match TRBD1. CDR3 length equals 13 residues. Germline CDR1 reads KGHSH; CDR2 reads LQKENI. V lost 4 bases and J lost 6; bases outside the gene matches: 3. The CDR3 loop is CASSQDRAQPQHF. As DNA, the CDR3 is TGTGCCAGCTCACAAGACAGGGCTCAGCCCCAGCATTTT.

V is TRBV6-1 and J is TRBJ2-3, with a tentative D call TRBD2 (6 bases). The CDR3 contains 16 residues. With 3 bases removed from V and 0 bases from J, the gap between germline ends came to 13 bases. Germline-derived CDR1 and CDR2 are MNHNS and SASEGT. This CDR3 reads CASSERPSASTDTQYF. The CDR3, as DNA: TGTGCCAGCAGTGAGAGGCCTAGCGCCAGCACAGATACGCAGTATTTT.

The V call is TRBV27, the J call TRBJ2-6; a weak D match, TRBD1 (5 bases). Germline V gene lookup returns CDR1 MNHEY and CDR2 SMNVEV (reference sequence). CDR3 length: 18 amino acids. V was pared by 0 bases and J by 0 bases, with 12 bases between. CDR3 sequence reads: CASSLSAGLSSGANVLTF. The CDR3 DNA is TGTGCCAGCAGTTTATCCGCAGGGCTGAGCTCTGGGGCCAACGTCCTGACTTTC.

The chain couples TRBV6-5 to TRBJ2-7, with TRBD2 identical over 8 bases. V gave up 6 bases and J gave up 4 bases; unmatched junction bases: 11. CDR3 size: 15 residues. Germline CDR1 is MNHEY and CDR2 is SVGAGI. CDR3 loop: CASRDYSGKRYEQYF. The CDR3 DNA reads as TGTGCCAGCAGAGACTATAGCGGGAAGCGGTACGAGCAGTACTTC.

V is TRBV19 and J is TRBJ1-5; 7 bases line up with TRBD1. In germline, CDR1 is LNHDA, CDR2 SQIVND (reference sequence). V lost 6 bases to trimming and J lost 4 bases; unmatched junction nucleotides: 3. The CDR3 has 13 amino acids. The CDR3: CASREQGNQPQHF. DNA for the CDR3: TGTGCCAGTAGAGAACAGGGGAATCAGCCCCAGCATTTT.

The V gene is TRBV6-1, the J gene TRBJ2-7, with D unclear. This CDR3 has 16 amino acids. Germline V gives CDR1 MNHNS, CDR2 SASEGT. Trimming removed 2 bases at V and 4 bases at J, with 18 bases between. The CDR3 is CASSEILGPGVYEQYF. The CDR3 DNA follows: TGTGCCAGCAGTGAAATTTTGGGCCCTGGTGTTTACGAGCAGTACTTC.

In DNA form, the CDR3 reads TGTGCCAGCAGCTCCTCGAGGACAGGGTGGAACACTGAAGCTTTCTTT. Translation: CASSSSRTGWNTEAFF. V usage is TRBV11-2 and J usage is TRBJ1-1; 8 nucleotides agree with TRBD1. The V gene end was trimmed by 4 bases and the J gene end by 1 base; junction bases not matched to a gene: 8. The CDR3 spans 16 residues. Germline lookup yields CDR1 SGHAT and CDR2 FQNNGV.

This chain connects TRBV11-2 to TRBJ1-1; 12 bases match TRBD1. Per the germline V gene, CDR1 is SGHAT and CDR2 is FQNNGV. V dropped 4 bases and J dropped 2; count of bases not matched to a gene: 11. This CDR3 comprises 18 residues. DNA for the CDR3: TGTGCCAGCAGCTCATACCGGGACAGGGGGCTGAGAAACACTGAAGCTTTCTTT. It translates to CASSSYRDRGLRNTEAFF.

This clone was observed a single time. One junction end does not reproduce the germline sequence, and a read error may be involved. The chain couples TRBV7-9 to TRBJ2-7, with D unresolved. The CDR3 consists of 11 residues. The germline V gene has CDR1 SEHNR and CDR2 FQNEAQ (reference sequence). The DNA of the CDR3 is TGTTCCAGCAGCTTATATGACGAGCAGTACTTC. It encodes CSSSLYDEQYF.

The V call is TRBV28, the J call TRBJ1-1, with D possibly TRBD1 on 5 matching bases. V shed 5 bases and J shed 2 bases, with 12 bases lying between them. The CDR3 covers 14 residues. Germline loops: CDR1 MDHEN, CDR2 SYDVKM. Here the CDR3 DNA reads TGTGCCAGCAGTCTCAGGGCGCGAAACACTGAAGCTTTCTTT. It specifies CASSLRARNTEAFF.